Below, 14 T cell receptor beta chains from the same sample are listed, as sequenced in a study of T cells in Graves' hyperthyroidism and ophthalmopathy. Amplification yielded TCR beta CDR3 regions, with RNA transcripts as the source. The primer set for the first-round RT-PCR of the TCR CDR3 was HTBI. A single record per CDR3 protein comes from TCRdb applying MiXCR to the multiplex PCR reads. The sample includes about 180,000 distinct CDR3 sequences, about 15% of them seen just once. The sequencing sample was made of blood. The receptors were sampled from a woman aged 45 to 65 with Graves' hyperthyroidism.

V gene TRBV5-4 combines with J gene TRBJ2-3; the match to TRBD1 covers 9 bases. Losses at the gene ends were 0 bases for V and 4 bases for J; bases not matched to a gene: 6. In germline, CDR1 is SGHNT, CDR2 YYREEE (reference sequence). CDR3 length: 16 amino acids. This CDR3 is CASSLAGQGRPDTQYF. Here the CDR3 DNA reads TGTGCCAGCAGCTTGGCCGGACAGGGGAGACCAGATACGCAGTATTTT.

This clonotype was recorded at least ten times. V gene TRBV7-2 combines with J gene TRBJ1-2; TRBD1 matches at 11 bases. CDR3 length: 17 amino acids. The ends lost 3 bases at V and 5 bases at J; junction bases unmatched: 11. From germline, CDR1 is SGHTA and CDR2 FQGNSA. The CDR3 DNA reads TGTGCCAGCAGCTTTGGGCTCAAGGACAGGGGGCGTTATGGCTACACCTTC. Amino acid sequence: CASSFGLKDRGRYGYTF.

This clonotype was seen at least ten times. The chain couples TRBV27 to TRBJ1-1; 7 nucleotides line up with TRBD1. CDR3 length: 15 amino acids. Germline lookup yields CDR1 MNHEY and CDR2 SMNVEV (reference sequence). V gave up 2 bases and J gave up 1 base; unmatched junction bases: 4. CDR3 sequence reads: CASSLMTGQNTEAFF. CDR3 nucleotides: TGTGCCAGCAGTTTAATGACAGGGCAGAACACTGAAGCTTTCTTT.

This clonotype has ten or more counts. The rearrangement joins TRBV6-1 to TRBJ1-4, with D tentatively TRBD1 (5 bases). This CDR3 spans 15 amino acids. The germline CDR1 and CDR2 sequences are MNHNS and SASEGT. Trimming pared 1 base from V and 10 bases from J, leaving 16 bases between. The CDR3 region is CASSEEGLFHGKLFF. The CDR3 DNA is TGTGCCAGCAGTGAAGAGGGACTCTTCCATGGAAAACTGTTTTTT.

This clonotype was counted ten times or more. V usage is TRBV2 and J usage is TRBJ1-4; no definite D call. The V and J ends lost 7 bases and 0 bases respectively, with 12 bases between them. CDR1 is SNHLY, CDR2 FYNNEI, per germline. The CDR3 length is 15 residues. The CDR3, as DNA: TGTGCCAGCACCTTACGCGGAGCAACTAATGAAAAACTGTTTTTT. Amino acids: CASTLRGATNEKLFF.

V gene TRBV7-9 combines with J gene TRBJ2-5; the D gene could be TRBD1 or TRBD2 (5 bases each). CDR1 and CDR2 from the germline V gene are SEHNR and FQNEAQ (reference sequence). The CDR3 runs to 14 residues. V was trimmed by 3 bases and J by 3 bases, leaving 11 bases between them. This chain's CDR3 is CASSFGTAEETQYF. The CDR3 DNA is TGTGCCAGCAGCTTCGGGACGGCGGAAGAGACCCAGTACTTC.

The sample holds many counts of this clonotype. The V gene is TRBV7-2, the J gene TRBJ2-2; D may be TRBD2 (5 bases). There are 15 residues in the CDR3. V dropped 4 bases and J dropped 4 bases, with 13 bases sitting between them. Germline-derived CDR1 and CDR2 are SGHTA and FQGNSA. CDR3 sequence: CASSSRTHGTGELFF. CDR3 in DNA: TGTGCCAGCAGCTCTCGGACTCACGGCACCGGGGAGCTGTTTTTT.

This clonotype showed up many times. The chain carries TRBV18 and TRBJ2-4; D is unclear. CDR1 and CDR2 (germline): KGHSH, LQKENI. Trimming removed 2 bases from V and 1 base from J, with 9 bases in between. The CDR3 spans 15 residues. The CDR3 loop is CASSPEAGAKNIQYF. The CDR3 region has the DNA TGTGCCAGCTCACCAGAGGCAGGTGCCAAAAACATTCAGTACTTC.

The V gene is TRBV2, the J gene TRBJ2-1; 14 nucleotides agree with TRBD2. V lost 8 bases, J lost 8 bases, and 5 bases stayed unmatched. This CDR3 region has 14 residues. Germline CDR1 SNHLY, CDR2 FYNNEI. The CDR3 DNA is TGTGCCAGCTCGGGGACTAGCGGGAGTTATGAGCAGTTCTTC. Protein sequence: CASSGTSGSYEQFF.

Many counts were recorded for this clonotype. The chain recombines TRBV20-1 with TRBJ1-2; 7 positions match TRBD1. The CDR3 spans 14 residues. Unmatched junction bases numbered 11, after V lost 3 bases and J lost 7 bases. Looked up from germline, CDR1 is DFQATT and CDR2 is SNEGSKA (reference sequence). CDR3 amino acids: CSASLKGALAGYTF. CDR3 bases: TGCAGTGCTAGCCTAAAGGGGGCGCTTGCTGGCTACACCTTC.

This clonotype was detected many times. This chain joins TRBV6-1 and TRBJ1-2; a possible D gene is TRBD1 (5 bases). Per the germline V gene, CDR1 is MNHNS and CDR2 is SASEGT. Trimming cost V 0 bases and J 0 bases, with 26 bases left between them. The CDR3 loop spans 21 amino acids. Here the CDR3 reads CASSEAPAEFVGMGPNYGYTF. CDR3 DNA sequence: TGTGCCAGCAGTGAAGCCCCTGCTGAGTTTGTGGGGATGGGACCTAACTATGGCTACACCTTC.

This clonotype was detected a few times. The chain recombines TRBV5-1 with TRBJ1-1; 7 bases match TRBD1. Per the germline V gene, CDR1 is SGHRS and CDR2 is YFSETQ. Germline trimming cut 3 bases from V and 5 bases from J; bases unmatched to any gene: 4. This CDR3 is 13 amino acids long. The CDR3 sequence: CASSSGTETEAFF. In DNA, the CDR3 is TGCGCCAGCAGCTCAGGGACAGAAACTGAAGCTTTCTTT.

This clonotype was detected ten times or more. The chain joins TRBV6-1 to TRBJ1-2; maybe TRBD1 (6 bases). V was cut by 2 bases and J by 4 bases, with 11 bases left in between. The germline CDR1 and CDR2 sequences are MNHNS and SASEGT. The CDR3 sequence is 14 residues long. Here the CDR3 DNA reads TGTGCCAGCAGTGAAATCGGAGGGGGCTATGGCTACACCTTC. It encodes CASSEIGGGYGYTF.

This chain connects TRBV4-1 to TRBJ1-1; the match to TRBD1 covers 7 bases. Trimming at V came to 5 bases and at J to 4 bases, leaving 4 bases not matched to a gene. Germline V gives CDR1 MGHRA, CDR2 YSYEKL. CDR3 size: 13 residues. The CDR3 DNA reads TGCGCCAGCAGCGAACAGGGGACCACTGAAGCTTTCTTT. Its protein product is CASSEQGTTEAFF.